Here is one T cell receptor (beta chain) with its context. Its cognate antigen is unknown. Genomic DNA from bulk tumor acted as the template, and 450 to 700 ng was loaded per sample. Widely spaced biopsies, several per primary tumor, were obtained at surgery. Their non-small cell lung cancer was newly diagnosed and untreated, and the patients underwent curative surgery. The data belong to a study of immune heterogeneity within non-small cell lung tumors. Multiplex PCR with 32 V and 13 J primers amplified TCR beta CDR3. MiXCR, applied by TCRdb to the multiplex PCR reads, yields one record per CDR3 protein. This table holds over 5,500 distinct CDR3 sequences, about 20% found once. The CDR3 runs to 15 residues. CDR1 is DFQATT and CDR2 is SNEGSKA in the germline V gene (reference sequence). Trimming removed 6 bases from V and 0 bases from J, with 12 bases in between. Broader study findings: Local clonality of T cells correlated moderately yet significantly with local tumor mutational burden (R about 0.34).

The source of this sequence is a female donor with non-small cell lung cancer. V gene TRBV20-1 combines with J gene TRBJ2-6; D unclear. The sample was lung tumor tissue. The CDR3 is CSAKLPLSGANVLTF. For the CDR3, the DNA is TGCAGTGCCAAACTCCCTCTCTCTGGGGCCAACGTCCTGACTTTC.